The present T cell receptor (beta chain) was sequenced within a study of T cells in Graves' hyperthyroidism and ophthalmopathy. Germline V gene lookup returns CDR1 GTSNPN and CDR2 SVGIG (reference sequence). V was clipped by 3 bases and J by 8 bases, with 10 bases between them. The CDR3 is made up of 11 amino acids. The CDR3 regions of TCR beta were amplified from RNA transcripts. Primed by the HTBI set, a first-round RT-PCR was run on the TCR CDR3. TCRdb called the multiplex PCR reads again in MiXCR, with one record for every CDR3 protein. The sample holds over 250,000 distinct CDR3 sequences, around 25% seen once.

The clonotype originates from a middle-aged man with Graves' hyperthyroidism that later progressed to Graves' ophthalmopathy. The source material was blood. The chain has TRBV30 and TRBJ1-1; unclear D gene. The CDR3 sequence: CAWSGLEEAFF. The CDR3 nucleotides are TGTGCCTGGAGCGGACTTGAAGAAGCTTTCTTT.